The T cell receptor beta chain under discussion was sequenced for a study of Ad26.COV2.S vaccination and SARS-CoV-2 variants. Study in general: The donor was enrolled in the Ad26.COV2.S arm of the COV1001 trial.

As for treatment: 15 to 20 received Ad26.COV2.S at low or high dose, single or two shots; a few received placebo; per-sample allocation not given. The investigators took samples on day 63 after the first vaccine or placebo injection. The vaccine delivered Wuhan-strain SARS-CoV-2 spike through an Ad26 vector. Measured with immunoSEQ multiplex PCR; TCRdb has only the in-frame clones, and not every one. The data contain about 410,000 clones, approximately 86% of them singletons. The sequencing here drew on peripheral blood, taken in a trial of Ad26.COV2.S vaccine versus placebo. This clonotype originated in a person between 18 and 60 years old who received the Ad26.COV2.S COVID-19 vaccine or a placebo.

CDR3 protein: CASSLSRVWNEQFF. The CDR3 DNA follows: TGTGCCAGCAGCTTATCGAGGGTATGGAATGAGCAGTTCTTC. The V call is TRBV7-8, the J call TRBJ2-1; tentative D call: TRBD2 (5 bases). Trimming left V 2 bases short and J 7 bases short, with 12 bases between. This CDR3 contains 14 residues. Germline loops: CDR1 SGHVS, CDR2 FQNEAQ. Supplemented by reference TRBV7-8 and TRBJ2-1, the full variable domain reads GAGVSQSPRYKVAKRGQDVALRCDPISGHVSLFWYQQALGQGPEFLTYFQNEAQLDKSGLPSDRFFAERPEGSVSTLKIQRTQQEDSAVYLCASSLSRVWNEQFFGPGTRLTVL.